This TCR beta chain was identified in a study of blood T cells in healthy people across ages. General observations from the study: The long-lived group displayed more naive CD4+ cells, plus higher diversity, than the aged donors did. When one million T cells were used, diversity estimates were thought to be underestimates. CMV status of donors was not determined, possibly confounding expanded clonotype changes.

A second about 6 to 11 cycle PCR used barcoded and J-beta primers. TCRdb reanalysed the 5' RACE reads using MiXCR and keeps one entry per CDR3 protein. The sample carries approximately 700,000 distinct CDR3 sequences, less than 40% recorded once. For this clonotype: The antigen remains undetermined.

This sequence originates from a woman older than 75 in good health. The sample taken for sequencing was blood.

CDR3 protein: CASSLAASPSYNEQFF. CDR3 DNA sequence: TGCGCCAGCAGCTTGGCCGCTAGCCCCTCCTACAATGAGCAGTTCTTC. V gene TRBV5-1 combines with J gene TRBJ2-1, with a tentative D call TRBD2 (5 bases). The CDR3 has 16 amino acids. In germline, CDR1 is SGHRS, CDR2 YFSETQ. V gave up 0 bases and J gave up 0 bases, with 10 bases separating them.